This T cell receptor (beta chain) is drawn from a study of T cell repertoires in cytomegalovirus infection. A single record per CDR3 protein comes from TCRdb applying MiXCR to the reads. The data show some 680,000 distinct CDR3 sequences, approximately 34% seen once. This clonotype was seen only a few times. The TCR originated in a human donor in good health (CMV status not recorded). Some clones in this sample may be carry-over from other donors' samples. The sample was PBMCs.

CDR3 residues: CSARVPVPSEAFF. The CDR3, as DNA: TGCAGTGCTAGAGTGCCAGTGCCTTCTGAAGCTTTCTTT. The chain links TRBV20-1 to TRBJ1-1, with unresolved D. This CDR3 region has 13 residues. The germline V gene encodes CDR1 DFQATT and CDR2 SNEGSKA (reference sequence). V lost 1 base and J 6 bases, leaving 12 bases between the germline ends.